This TCR beta chain came from a study of T cell changes during pregnancy in multiple sclerosis. Assay used: immunoSEQ multiplex PCR; TCRdb lists only in-frame clones, some missing. The data hold around 57,000 clones, with 89% observed a single time. Germline values: CDR1 PRHDT, CDR2 FYEKMQ (reference sequence). CDR3 length: 12 residues. Deletions cut 8 bases from V and 6 bases from J, with 14 bases between. The receptor was isolated from a female donor with multiple sclerosis, enrolled in a pregnancy study. The specimen was peripheral blood, collected in the first trimester of pregnancy. The gene calls are TRBV13 and TRBJ2-7, with D perhaps TRBD1 (6 bases). CDR3 amino acids: CASQLQGSEQYF. CDR3 coding DNA: TGTGCCAGCCAACTTCAGGGGTCCGAGCAGTACTTC. The entire variable domain, with the rest obtained from reference TRBV13 and TRBJ2-7, is as follows: AAGVIQSPRHLIKEKRETATLKCYPIPRHDTVYWYQQGPGQDPQFLISFYEKMQSDKGSIPDRFSAQQFSDYHSELNMSSLELGDSALYFCASQLQGSEQYFGPGTRLTVT.